A single sample gave rise to the 28 T cell receptor beta chains below, sequenced in a study of OX40 agonist ivuxolimab in advanced cancers. The repertoire was sequenced with immunoSEQ multiplex PCR; TCRdb's copy has only in-frame clones and lacks some. Here the sample spans some 18,000 clones, approximately 85% being singletons. This sample comprised CD4+ or CD8+ T cells sorted from blood, obtained in a trial of the OX40 agonist ivuxolimab. All receptors derive from an adult with an advanced solid tumor such as melanoma, head and neck, liver or kidney cancer.

This clone was recorded once. The chain carries TRBV27 and TRBJ2-5; a weak D match, TRBD1 (5 bases). The better agreement between TRBJ2-7 and the DNA end casts doubt on the J call. Germline V gene data show CDR1 as MNHEY and CDR2 as SMNVEV (reference sequence). There are 13 residues in the CDR3. The CDR3 DNA follows: TGTGCCAGCAGTTTGGGGCTCTGGGACGAGCAGTACTTC. As protein: CASSLGLWDEQYF.

The rearrangement links TRBV5-4 to TRBJ1-2; D is possibly TRBD1 (6 bases). Trimming shortened V by 9 bases and J by 10 bases, and 16 bases separated the two germline ends. This CDR3 is built from 11 residues. The germline CDR1 and CDR2 sequences are SGHNT and YYREEE (reference sequence). CDR3 region: CATKEGQTYTF. CDR3 coding DNA: TGTGCCACCAAAGAGGGACAAACCTACACCTTC.

Comment on this clone: Other DNA sequences in this sample translate to the same CDR3. The rearrangement joins TRBV2 to TRBJ1-4; D is uncertain. The CDR3 extends over 15 amino acids. Germline V lookup: CDR1 SNHLY, CDR2 FYNNEI. The V end was cut by 1 base, the J end by 2 bases, with 8 bases between. CDR3 sequence reads: CASSEVGRTNEKLFF. The CDR3 DNA sequence: TGTGCCAGCAGTGAAGTAGGGAGGACTAATGAAAAACTGTTTTTT. Variable domain in full (rest from reference TRBV2 and TRBJ1-4): EPEVTQTPSHQVTQMGQEVILRCVPISNHLYFYWYRQILGQKVEFLVSFYNNEISEKSEIFDDQFSVERPDGSNFTLKIRSTKLEDSAMYFCASSEVGRTNEKLFFGSGTQLSVL.

The chain recombines TRBV5-4 with TRBJ2-1; D remains ambiguous. The V gene lost 0 bases and the J gene lost 0 bases, with 7 bases spanning the gap. Germline-derived CDR1 and CDR2 are SGHNT and YYREEE (reference sequence). This CDR3 has 15 amino acids. The CDR3 nucleotides read TGTGCCAGCAGCTTGGAAGCGAGCTCCTACAATGAGCAGTTCTTC. This gives the protein CASSLEASSYNEQFF.

The chain's CDR3 is CASSPTGIYEQYF. The CDR3 nucleotides read TGTGCCAGCAGTCCCACAGGGATCTACGAGCAGTACTTC. The chain is built from TRBV28 and TRBJ2-7; weak D call: TRBD1 (6 bases). The CDR3 loop spans 13 amino acids. Trimming left V 5 bases short and J 3 bases short, with 11 bases between. CDR1 and CDR2 from the germline V gene are MDHEN and SYDVKM.

The chain is built from TRBV14 and TRBJ2-7; D not certain. Germline lookup yields CDR1 SGHDN and CDR2 FVKESK. The germline V and J ends were trimmed by 1 base and 2 bases, with 12 bases remaining between them. The CDR3 contains 15 residues. DNA for the CDR3: TGTGCCAGCAGCCAAGTAGCAGGCAGCACCTACGAGCAGTACTTC. It is translated as CASSQVAGSTYEQYF.

This clone is large (0.1 to 1%) in the sample. This sequence joins TRBV13 and TRBJ2-2, with 8 bases fitting TRBD2. After removal of 4 bases from V and 0 bases from J, the junction contained 1 base not matched to a gene. Germline CDR1 reads PRHDT; CDR2 reads FYEKMQ (reference sequence). The CDR3 contains 15 residues. CDR3 sequence (DNA): TGTGCCAGCAGCTCGGGACTAGCGAACACCGGGGAGCTGTTTTTT. Its translation is CASSSGLANTGELFF.

The V and J genes are TRBV29-1 and TRBJ1-2; D is ambiguous. Germline V gives CDR1 SQVTM, CDR2 ANQGSEA. The CDR3 consists of 13 residues. The V gene lost 7 bases and the J gene lost 0 bases, with 12 bases spanning the gap. CDR3 coding DNA: TGCAGCGCTGAGGGTTATCCTAACTATGGCTACACCTTC. Translation: CSAEGYPNYGYTF.

Only a few counts were recorded for this clone. The chain links TRBV6-5 to TRBJ1-2; 7 bases are a match to TRBD1. Germline V CDR1 and CDR2: MNHEY, SVGAGI. The CDR3 is 13 amino acids. Trimming cost V 4 bases and J 5 bases; bases outside gene matches: 4. CDR3 loop: CASSWGTDYGYTF. In nucleotides, the CDR3 is TGTGCCAGCAGTTGGGGGACAGATTATGGCTACACCTTC.

The chain combines TRBV19 with TRBJ2-7, with 7 nucleotides matching TRBD1. Trimming removed 5 bases from V and 0 bases from J; junction bases left unmatched: 4. Looked up from germline, CDR1 is LNHDA and CDR2 is SQIVND (reference sequence). This CDR3 has 14 amino acids. The CDR3 reads CASSETGASYEQYF. The CDR3, as DNA: TGTGCCAGTAGTGAAACAGGGGCCTCCTACGAGCAGTACTTC.

The CDR3 sequence: CASRRIREAETQYF. The DNA for the CDR3 is TGTGCCAGCAGACGAATCAGGGAAGCAGAGACCCAGTACTTC. J is TRBJ2-5 and V is TRBV7-9; possible D gene TRBD1, 5 bases. This CDR3 is built from 14 residues. V was clipped by 6 bases and J by 4 bases, with 15 bases between them. Germline loops: CDR1 SEHNR, CDR2 FQNEAQ (reference sequence).

The rearrangement links TRBV27 to TRBJ2-7; TRBD1 aligns across 7 bases. The CDR3 is 16 residues long. Germline-derived CDR1 and CDR2 are MNHEY and SMNVEV (reference sequence). The V and J ends lost 6 bases and 0 bases, in that order; junction bases with no gene match: 11. The CDR3 sequence is CASSHRQGMRSYEQYF. CDR3 bases: TGTGCCAGCAGCCACCGACAGGGAATGCGCTCCTACGAGCAGTACTTC.

This rearrangement joins TRBV10-2 to TRBJ1-6; perhaps TRBD1 as D (5 bases). Germline V gives CDR1 WSHSY, CDR2 SAAADI. The CDR3 consists of 16 residues. Trimming shortened V by 0 bases and J by 8 bases, and 14 bases separated the two germline ends. The CDR3 bases are TGCGCCAGCAGTGAGTCGTTGCGGGACCTACATTCACCCCTCCACTTT. It codes for CASSESLRDLHSPLHF.

The chain employs TRBV30 and TRBJ2-7, with a possible D match to TRBD1 (7 bases). CDR1 is GTSNPN and CDR2 is SVGIG in the germline V gene (reference sequence). V shed 1 base and J shed 0 bases, with 10 bases lying between them. This CDR3 spans 14 amino acids. CDR3 in amino acids: CAWSAGDSSYEQYF. The DNA of the CDR3 is TGTGCCTGGAGTGCGGGGGACAGCTCCTACGAGCAGTACTTC.

There are a few counts of this clone. V gene TRBV27 combines with J gene TRBJ1-1; unclear D gene. The length of the CDR3 is 15 residues. V lost 2 bases, J lost 1 base, and 11 bases lay in between. Germline CDR1 MNHEY, CDR2 SMNVEV (reference sequence). CDR3 coding DNA: TGTGCCAGCAGTTTAAGGGTTTCGGGGAACACTGAAGCTTTCTTT. It yields the protein CASSLRVSGNTEAFF.

This chain links TRBV27 with TRBJ2-7; TRBD2 is a possible D gene (5 bases). Trimming pared 6 bases from V and 5 bases from J, leaving 14 bases between. Looked up from germline, CDR1 is MNHEY and CDR2 is SMNVEV (reference sequence). The CDR3 covers 13 residues. The CDR3, as DNA: TGTGCCAGCAGGGAAACGGGGTCCGACGAGCAGTACTTC. Its protein is CASRETGSDEQYF.

Written as DNA, the CDR3 is TGCAGTGCTTGGGGTGGAGTGGGGCAGTTCTTC. Translating gives CSAWGGVGQFF. The chain recombines TRBV20-1 with TRBJ2-1; D not certain. Germline lookup yields CDR1 DFQATT and CDR2 SNEGSKA (reference sequence). This CDR3 contains 11 residues. Trimming removed 5 bases at V and 12 bases at J, with 14 bases between.

This chain connects TRBV7-2 to TRBJ2-1; D may be TRBD2 (7 bases). CDR1 is SGHTA and CDR2 is FQGNSA in the germline V gene. The CDR3 has 13 amino acids. Trimming shortened V by 6 bases and J by 7 bases, and 13 bases separated the two germline ends. This CDR3 reads CASRVRGANEQFF. For the CDR3, the DNA is TGTGCCAGCAGGGTCCGGGGGGCTAATGAGCAGTTCTTC.

This clone was counted a single time. The V and J genes are TRBV18 and TRBJ2-1, with D possibly TRBD1 on 5 matching bases. Germline-derived CDR1 and CDR2 are KGHSH and LQKENI. This CDR3 has 13 residues. V shed 1 base and J shed 8 bases, with 9 bases lying between them. CDR3 residues: CASSPQGSDEQFF. In nucleotides, the CDR3 is TGTGCCAGCTCACCACAGGGGTCCGATGAGCAGTTCTTC. The variable domain in full, completed from reference TRBV18 and TRBJ2-1, reads NAGVMQNPRHLVRRRGQEARLRCSPMKGHSHVYWYRQLPEEGLKFMVYLQKENIIDESGMPKERFSAEFPKEGPSILRIQQVVRGDSAAYFCASSPQGSDEQFFGPGTRLTVL.

The chain carries TRBV7-9 and TRBJ2-7; D is perhaps TRBD1 or TRBD2 (5 bases each). The germline V and J ends were trimmed by 4 bases and 5 bases, with 9 bases remaining between them. CDR1 is SEHNR, CDR2 FQNEAQ, per germline (reference sequence). The CDR3 is 12 amino acids. This chain's CDR3 is CASSYLGDEQYF. CDR3 nucleotide sequence: TGTGCCAGCAGCTACCTGGGGGACGAGCAGTACTTC.

The V gene is TRBV11-3, the J gene TRBJ2-1, with TRBD2 matching over 9 bases. The J segment lost 8 bases and the V segment lost 3 bases, leaving 11 bases of the junction unmatched. CDR3 size: 16 residues. Germline-derived CDR1 and CDR2 are SGHNT and YENEEA. The CDR3 DNA follows: TGTGCCAGCAGCTTCTCCCGTAGCGGGAGATGCCATGAGCAGTTCTTC. This codes for CASSFSRSGRCHEQFF.

The chain couples TRBV7-9 to TRBJ2-2; 9 bases line up with TRBD1. Germline V gives CDR1 SEHNR, CDR2 FQNEAQ (reference sequence). V lost 4 bases and J lost 7; bases outside the gene matches: 10. CDR3 size: 16 residues. CDR3 coding DNA: TGTGCCAGCAGCTCCCTGGACAGGGGTAATGTCGGGGAGCTGTTTTTT. Protein product: CASSSLDRGNVGELFF.

This clone appeared a few times. J is TRBJ2-2 and V is TRBV6-4; no firm D call. The V end lost 2 bases, the J end lost 4 bases, and 5 bases lay between the germline ends. This CDR3 contains 13 residues. Germline values: CDR1 MRHNA, CDR2 SNTAGT. The CDR3 is CASSDSSTGELFF. CDR3 sequence (DNA): TGTGCCAGCAGTGACAGCAGCACCGGGGAGCTGTTTTTT.

This chain connects TRBV6-4 to TRBJ2-2; the match to TRBD1 covers 7 bases. The junction had 5 bases not matched to a gene; V was cut back by 4 bases and J by 3 bases. CDR1 MRHNA and CDR2 SNTAGT come from the germline V gene. The CDR3 totals 15 residues. CDR3 region: CASSVKGAHTGELFF. The DNA of the CDR3 is TGTGCCAGCAGTGTTAAGGGGGCGCACACCGGGGAGCTGTTTTTT.

The V and J genes are TRBV7-8 and TRBJ2-4, with 8 bases that match TRBD1. The CDR3 length is 14 residues. The V gene end was trimmed by 1 base and the J gene end by 5 bases; junction bases not matched to a gene: 1. Germline V gene sequence: CDR1 SGHVS, CDR2 FQNEAQ. This CDR3 reads CASSLGQGQNIQYF. Here the CDR3 DNA reads TGTGCCAGCAGCTTAGGACAGGGGCAAAACATTCAGTACTTC.

In its sample, this clone was seen a few times. CDR3 sequence: CASSLSYLNYGYTF. The CDR3 DNA is TGTGCCAGCAGTCTCAGCTACCTTAACTATGGCTACACCTTC. The chain recombines TRBV6-6 with TRBJ1-2; D gene ambiguous. Germline V gives CDR1 MNHNY, CDR2 SVGAGI (reference sequence). The V gene lost 5 bases and the J gene lost 1 base, with 11 bases spanning the gap. There are 14 residues in the CDR3.

The table lists this clone with a count of one. The gene calls are TRBV4-1 and TRBJ2-7; D might be TRBD1 (5 bases). V lost 1 base and J lost 4, with 11 bases in between. The length of the CDR3 is 14 residues. Per the germline V gene, CDR1 is MGHRA and CDR2 is YSYEKL. The CDR3 sequence: CASSQVSGIYEQYF. For the CDR3, the DNA is TGCGCCAGCAGCCAAGTTTCAGGGATTTACGAGCAGTACTTC.

This chain's CDR3 is CASSLTLPSTGVQAFF. The CDR3 DNA reads as TGTGCCAGCAGTTTGACCCTCCCCTCGACCGGAGTACAAGCTTTCTTT. The chain is built from TRBV27 and TRBJ1-1, with unresolved D. The CDR3 runs 16 residues. With 3 bases removed from V and 9 bases from J, the gap between germline ends came to 23 bases. Germline assignment: CDR1 MNHEY and CDR2 SMNVEV (reference sequence).